This T cell receptor (beta chain) was identified in a study of radiotherapy plus CTLA-4 blockade in lung cancer (dated by TCRdb to the late 2010s). For the wider study: Among enrolled patients, about 17% had an objective response and around 33% reached disease control.

This clone was detected once. Its antigen is not yet known. Qualities for individual bases were not recorded, and no much larger clone is one base off. Library preparation employed the immunoSEQ multiplex PCR assay. TCRdb took this table from immuneACCESS and kept in-frame rearrangements with V and J called. Such tables lack part of the clones; where checked against another copy, unresolved V genes explain under half of the gap, and the rest is unexplained. The sample yields roughly 46,000 clones; around 69% were counted once. In total, the top ten clones hold roughly 7.6% of the sample. Focal radiation therapy combined with CTLA-4 blockade (ipilimumab) was tested in patients with chemo-refractory metastatic non-small-cell lung cancer. V is cut by 3 bases and J by 5 bases, and the space between the germline ends is 14 bases. The CDR3, cysteine through phenylalanine, is 15 amino acids long. Only the CDR3 region is kept as DNA, spanning 45 bases read in frame from base 1. Via the germline V gene, CDR1 is MNHNS and CDR2 SASEGT.

Here is what the overall study found, with its caveats: The strongest predictors of response were reported to be early dynamic shifts in blood T cell clones along with a rise in serum interferon-beta following radiation. After treatment with radiotherapy and ipilimumab, TCR clones that came from tumors expanded in the peripheral blood.

The rearrangement combines TRBV6-1 with TRBJ2-1; TRBD2 might be the D gene, on 5 matching bases. The sample in question was peripheral blood, obtained from a patient treated with radiotherapy plus ipilimumab. The sequence came from a human donor with non-small cell lung cancer who had stable disease on radiotherapy plus ipilimumab. The nucleotides read TGTGCCAGCAGTGACGGTGGAGGCGGCAACAATGAGCAGTTCTTC. This translates into CASSDGGGGNNEQFF.